Listed below are T cell receptor beta chains from one sample, sequenced in a study of blood T cell repertoires in COVID-19. TCRdb keeps only in-frame clones here, not all; method: immunoSEQ multiplex PCR. This table holds some 290,000 clones, roughly 86% found once. The sequencing input was peripheral blood. The receptors here all came from a woman aged 25-40 years with COVID-19, enrolled during active disease. Both conserved end residues are trimmed from each CDR3. The order of the fields is CDR3 length, D gene, V gene, J gene, CDR3 protein. The D gene is left open where the match is weak.

length: 13
D: TRBD2
V: TRBV11-1
J: TRBJ2-5
CDR3: ASSLSGRAGETQY

length: 14
D: -
V: TRBV5-1
J: TRBJ1-6
CDR3: ASSLPPREINSPLH

length: 12
D: TRBD1
V: TRBV11-2
J: TRBJ1-5
CDR3: ASSFGTGNQPQH

length: 14
D: -
V: TRBV28
J: TRBJ1-4
CDR3: ASTPIGRGKGEKLF

length: 11
D: -
V: TRBV7-9
J: TRBJ2-7
CDR3: ASSLGSGYEQY

length: 13
D: TRBD1
V: TRBV7-8
J: TRBJ1-2
CDR3: ASSLGQGTPSGYT

length: 11
D: -
V: TRBV10-3
J: TRBJ1-1
CDR3: ATHWRDDTEAF

length: 16
D: TRBD1
V: TRBV4-1
J: TRBJ2-6
CDR3: ASSQEQGAFTGANVLT

length: 15
D: -
V: TRBV28
J: TRBJ2-1
CDR3: ASSPGGPIVSYNEQF

length: 13
D: TRBD1
V: TRBV11-2
J: TRBJ2-1
CDR3: ASRPPGTGMNEQF

length: 13
D: -
V: TRBV4-1
J: TRBJ1-6
CDR3: ASSQGHRDNSPLH

length: 13
D: TRBD2
V: TRBV28
J: TRBJ2-1
CDR3: ASSELADSYNEQF

length: 12
D: TRBD1
V: TRBV4-1
J: TRBJ2-7
CDR3: ASSPDRGSYEQY

length: 13
D: TRBD1
V: TRBV7-9
J: TRBJ1-2
CDR3: ASSLTGQGAYGYT

length: 12
D: -
V: TRBV10-1
J: TRBJ1-6
CDR3: ASSESVSRSPLH

length: 12
D: -
V: TRBV28
J: TRBJ1-4
CDR3: ASSLLLAGEKLF

length: 10
D: -
V: TRBV30
J: TRBJ1-1
CDR3: AWSSGMAEAF

length: 13
D: TRBD1
V: TRBV4-1
J: TRBJ1-4
CDR3: ASSLTGDENEKLF

length: 11
D: -
V: TRBV7-2
J: TRBJ1-6
CDR3: ASSLTGVSPLH

length: 11
D: TRBD1
V: TRBV25-1
J: TRBJ1-4
CDR3: ASLDRANEKLF

length: 14
D: -
V: TRBV4-1
J: TRBJ1-2
CDR3: ASSQGLGGAGYGYT

length: 12
D: TRBD2
V: TRBV19
J: TRBJ2-1
CDR3: ASRGREKGYEQF

length: 12
D: TRBD1
V: TRBV30
J: TRBJ1-3
CDR3: AWCQGAHGNTIY

length: 14
D: -
V: TRBV24-1
J: TRBJ1-4
CDR3: ATSDSAGTTPEKLF

length: 13
D: TRBD1
V: TRBV4-1
J: TRBJ1-1
CDR3: ASSLAGTVNTEAF

length: 14
D: TRBD1
V: TRBV24-1
J: TRBJ1-4
CDR3: ATSDTGTGRREKLF

length: 13
D: -
V: TRBV19
J: TRBJ1-3
CDR3: ATINPRPSGNTIY

length: 14
D: TRBD2
V: TRBV11-2
J: TRBJ2-7
CDR3: ASSLRGRAIGHEQY

length: 13
D: TRBD2
V: TRBV19
J: TRBJ2-7
CDR3: ASSPRGSGAYEQY

length: 12
D: -
V: TRBV6-2/TRBV6-3
J: TRBJ1-4
CDR3: ASSRGVPNEKLF

length: 15
D: TRBD2
V: TRBV10-1
J: TRBJ2-1
CDR3: ASSAAGLAGQEDEQF

length: 14
D: -
V: TRBV10-2
J: TRBJ2-1
CDR3: ASSVPRLGVIHEQF

length: 11
D: -
V: TRBV11-2
J: TRBJ2-3
CDR3: ASSLAGPDTQY

length: 12
D: TRBD1
V: TRBV5-8
J: TRBJ1-1
CDR3: ASSLVPGQTEAF

length: 12
D: TRBD2
V: TRBV29-1
J: TRBJ2-4
CDR3: SVGGWTSGNIQY

length: 12
D: -
V: TRBV6-5
J: TRBJ1-1
CDR3: ASSYGPGGTEAF

length: 11
D: TRBD1
V: TRBV27
J: TRBJ1-4
CDR3: ASRDSTAEKLF

length: 9
D: -
V: TRBV6-5
J: TRBJ1-6
CDR3: ASRDGGPLH

length: 10
D: -
V: TRBV5-1
J: TRBJ1-1
CDR3: ASSLGGPEAF

length: 13
D: -
V: TRBV6-5
J: TRBJ1-2
CDR3: ASSYSREKVYGYT

length: 13
D: TRBD1
V: TRBV5-4
J: TRBJ2-7
CDR3: ASSPWTGGSYEQY

length: 13
D: TRBD2
V: TRBV7-2
J: TRBJ2-3
CDR3: ASSLAGLAGDTQY

length: 11
D: -
V: TRBV27
J: TRBJ2-7
CDR3: ASSPLGAGEQY

length: 12
D: -
V: TRBV24-1
J: TRBJ2-3
CDR3: ATSDRRVAYTQY

length: 13
D: TRBD1
V: TRBV7-8
J: TRBJ1-1
CDR3: ASSPRTTGGTEAF

length: 12
D: TRBD1
V: TRBV6-2/TRBV6-3
J: TRBJ2-7
CDR3: ASSYPTGTGEQY

length: 13
D: -
V: TRBV5-1
J: TRBJ2-3
CDR3: ASSLGPFSTDTQY

length: 13
D: -
V: TRBV6-5
J: TRBJ2-3
CDR3: ASSDRDRERDTQY